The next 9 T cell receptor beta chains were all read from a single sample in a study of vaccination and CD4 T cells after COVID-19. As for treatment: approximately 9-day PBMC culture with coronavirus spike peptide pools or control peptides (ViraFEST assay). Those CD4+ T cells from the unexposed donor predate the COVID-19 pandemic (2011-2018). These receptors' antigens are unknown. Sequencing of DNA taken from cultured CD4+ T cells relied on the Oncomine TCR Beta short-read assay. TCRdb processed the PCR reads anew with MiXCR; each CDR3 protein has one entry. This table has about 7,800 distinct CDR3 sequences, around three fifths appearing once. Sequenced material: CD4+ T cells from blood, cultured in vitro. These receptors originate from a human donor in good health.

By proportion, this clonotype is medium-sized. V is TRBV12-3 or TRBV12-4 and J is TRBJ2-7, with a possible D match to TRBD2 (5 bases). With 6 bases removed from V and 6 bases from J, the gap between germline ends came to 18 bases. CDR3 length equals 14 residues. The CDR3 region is CASRVSGSSGEQYF. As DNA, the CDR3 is TGTGCCAGCAGGGTCAGCGGCAGTTCGGGCGAGCAGTACTTC.

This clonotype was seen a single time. The CDR3, as DNA: TGCAGTGCTAGAGCAACCTGGCAGGGGGCCTACGAGCAGTACTTC. Translation gives CSARATWQGAYEQYF. The chain uses TRBV20-1 and TRBJ2-7; TRBD1 aligns across 7 bases. CDR1 DFQATT and CDR2 SNEGSKA come from the germline V gene (reference sequence). The trim removed 1 base at V and 2 bases at J, leaving 8 bases unmatched. This CDR3 has 15 amino acids.

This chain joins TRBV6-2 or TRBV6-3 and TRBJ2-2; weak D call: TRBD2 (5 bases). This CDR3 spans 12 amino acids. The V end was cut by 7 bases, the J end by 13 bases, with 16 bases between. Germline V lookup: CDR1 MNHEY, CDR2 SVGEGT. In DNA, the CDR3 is TGTGCCAGCAACTACCGGGGTCTGAGGCTGTTTTTT. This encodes CASNYRGLRLFF.

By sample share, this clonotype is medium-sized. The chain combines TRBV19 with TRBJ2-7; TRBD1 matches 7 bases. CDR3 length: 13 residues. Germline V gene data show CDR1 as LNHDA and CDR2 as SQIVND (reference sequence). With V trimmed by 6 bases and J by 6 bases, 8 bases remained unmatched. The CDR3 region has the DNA TGTGCCAGTAGCACGGGACAGAGCCGCGAGCAGTACTTC. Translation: CASSTGQSREQYF.

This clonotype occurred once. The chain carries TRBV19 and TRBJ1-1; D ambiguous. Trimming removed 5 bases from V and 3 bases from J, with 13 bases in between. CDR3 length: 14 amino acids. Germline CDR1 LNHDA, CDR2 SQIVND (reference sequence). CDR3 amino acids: CASSRRGEYTEAFF. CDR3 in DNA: TGTGCCAGTAGTCGCCGGGGAGAGTACACTGAAGCTTTCTTT.

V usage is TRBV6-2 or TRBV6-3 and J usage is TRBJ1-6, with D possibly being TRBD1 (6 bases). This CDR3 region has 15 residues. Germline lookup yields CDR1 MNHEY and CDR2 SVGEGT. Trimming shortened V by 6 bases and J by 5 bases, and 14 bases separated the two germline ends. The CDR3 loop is CASRPSGGDNSPLHF. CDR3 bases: TGTGCCAGCAGGCCCAGCGGGGGCGATAATTCACCCCTCCACTTT.

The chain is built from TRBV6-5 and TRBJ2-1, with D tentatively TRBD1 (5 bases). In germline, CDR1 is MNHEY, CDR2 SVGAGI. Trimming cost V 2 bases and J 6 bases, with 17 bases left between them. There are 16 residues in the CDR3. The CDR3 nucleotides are TGTGCCAGCAGTTACGGTGTGGGGCCCGGCGGCAATGAGCAGTTCTTC. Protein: CASSYGVGPGGNEQFF.

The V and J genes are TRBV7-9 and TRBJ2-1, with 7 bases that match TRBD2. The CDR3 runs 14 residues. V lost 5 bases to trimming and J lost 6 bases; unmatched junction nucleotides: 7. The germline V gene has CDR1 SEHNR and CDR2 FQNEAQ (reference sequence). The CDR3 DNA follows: TGTGCCAGCAGCAGTACTAGCGTGGTCAATGAGCAGTTCTTC. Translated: CASSSTSVVNEQFF.

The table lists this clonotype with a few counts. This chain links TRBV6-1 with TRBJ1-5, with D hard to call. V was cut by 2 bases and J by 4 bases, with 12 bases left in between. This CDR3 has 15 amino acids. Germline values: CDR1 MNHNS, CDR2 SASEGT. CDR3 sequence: CASSEFNVKNQPQHF. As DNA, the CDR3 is TGTGCCAGCAGTGAATTCAACGTGAAAAATCAGCCCCAGCATTTT.